These 4 T cell receptor beta chains were all obtained from the same sample, sequenced in a study of lymphopenia after photon versus proton radiotherapy (dated by TCRdb to the late 2010s). The library was built by means of the immunoSEQ multiplex PCR assay. The table was pulled from immuneACCESS by TCRdb, which kept in-frame rearrangements only. Such tables lose some clones; where checked, under half of the loss comes from unresolved V genes, and the rest has no known cause. This sample is represented by around 25,000 clones; 85% of them were singletons. The biggest ten clones account for around 5.3% of the sample. The sample in question was peripheral blood, obtained from a patient treated with photon-based radiotherapy. These TCRs come from a man between 25 and 39 years old with gastric cancer.

The gene calls are TRBV19 and TRBJ2-3; TRBD1 aligns across 8 bases. Germline lookup yields CDR1 LNHDA and CDR2 SQIVND (reference sequence). V gave up 6 bases and J gave up 5 bases; unmatched junction bases: 4. This CDR3 is 13 amino acids long. The CDR3 DNA sequence: TGTGCCAGTAGAGTAACAGGGGGAGATACGCAGTATTTT. Translated, it gives CASRVTGGDTQYF.

The gene calls are TRBV28 and TRBJ1-5, with 7 bases aligning to TRBD1. The CDR3 sequence is 15 residues long. The germline CDR1 and CDR2 sequences are MDHEN and SYDVKM. V was clipped by 0 bases and J by 7 bases; unmatched bases: 6. The CDR3 reads CASSLWEGAWQPQHF. The CDR3 nucleotides read TGTGCCAGCAGTTTATGGGAGGGGGCCTGGCAGCCCCAGCATTTT.

The chain joins TRBV7-7 to TRBJ2-7; perhaps D is TRBD1 or TRBD2 (6 bases each). The germline V and J ends were trimmed by 5 bases and 2 bases, with 13 bases remaining between them. This CDR3 comprises 14 residues. Germline loops: CDR1 SSHAT, CDR2 FNYEAQ (reference sequence). The CDR3 nucleotides read TGTGCCAGCAGCCCCGAAGGGGGGACCTACGAGCAGTACTTC. It codes for CASSPEGGTYEQYF.

The rearrangement uses TRBV6-1 and TRBJ2-3, with TRBD1 matching over 7 bases. Germline V CDR1 and CDR2: MNHNS, SASEGT. The CDR3 runs to 11 residues. The trim removed 4 bases at V and 10 bases at J, leaving 2 bases unmatched. The CDR3 sequence is CASSADRSQYF. The CDR3, as DNA: TGTGCCAGCAGTGCGGACAGGTCGCAGTATTTT.